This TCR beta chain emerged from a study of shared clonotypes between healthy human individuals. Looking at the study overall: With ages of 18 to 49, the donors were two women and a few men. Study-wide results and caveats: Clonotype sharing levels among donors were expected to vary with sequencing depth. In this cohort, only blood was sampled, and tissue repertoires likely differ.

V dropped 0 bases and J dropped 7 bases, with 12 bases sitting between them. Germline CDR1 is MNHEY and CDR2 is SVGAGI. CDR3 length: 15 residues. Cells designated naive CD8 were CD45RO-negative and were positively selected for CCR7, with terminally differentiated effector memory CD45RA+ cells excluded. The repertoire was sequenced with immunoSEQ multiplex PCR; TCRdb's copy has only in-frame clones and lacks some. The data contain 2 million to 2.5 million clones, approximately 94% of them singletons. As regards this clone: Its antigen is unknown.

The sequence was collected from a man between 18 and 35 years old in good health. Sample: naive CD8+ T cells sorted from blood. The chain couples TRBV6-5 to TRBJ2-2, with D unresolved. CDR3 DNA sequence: TGTGCCAGCAGTTACTCGATATGGGGTTTCGGGGAGCTGTTTTTT. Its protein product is CASSYSIWGFGELFF.